A selection of T cell receptor beta chains follows, all from one sample in a study of T cells in Graves' hyperthyroidism and ophthalmopathy. TCRdb used MiXCR to reprocess the multiplex PCR reads, holding one entry per CDR3 protein. The table includes some 600,000 distinct CDR3 sequences, approximately 15% detected once. The sequencing input was blood. The receptors here all came from a woman aged 30 to 39 with Graves' hyperthyroidism that later progressed to Graves' ophthalmopathy. Each CDR3 is given with its conserved first and last residue. A D gene is named only where the DNA matches it firmly. Only some rows state a clone size, as once, few, many or a class for expanded clones.

TRBJ1-6 TRBD1 many TRBV20-1 TGCAGTGCCCGCCGACAGGGGGCATCCTATAATTCACCCCTCCACTTT CSARRQGASYNSPLHF
TRBJ2-7 TRBD1 many TRBV29-1 TGCAGCGCCTCTCCCGGGACAGGGTTATACGAGCAGTACTTC CSASPGTGLYEQYF
TRBJ2-2 - many TRBV7-9 TGTGCCAGCAGCCCGGACGGTACCGGGGAGCTGTTTTTT CASSPDGTGELFF
TRBJ1-2 - few TRBV4-1 TGCGCCAGCAGCCAACCAGCCAAATCTAACTATGGCTACACCTTC CASSQPAKSNYGYTF
TRBJ1-1 TRBD1 many TRBV28 TGTGCCAGCAGACCCAACTGGGACAGGGGAGGGAACACTGAAGCTTTCTTT CASRPNWDRGGNTEAFF
TRBJ2-3 - few TRBV6-5 TGTGCCAGCAGTTACTCATTCGTTCCTAGCACAGATACGCAGTATTTT CASSYSFVPSTDTQYF
TRBJ2-5 - many TRBV29-1 TGCAGCGTTAAGGACGGCCCCGAGACCCAGTACTTC CSVKDGPETQYF
TRBJ1-2 - many TRBV5-1 TGCGCCAGCAGCAATAGCTATGGCTACACCTTC CASSNSYGYTF
TRBJ1-4 - - TRBV20-1 TGCAGTGCTAACGGCCGGGAAAAACTGTTTTTT CSANGREKLFF
TRBJ2-4 TRBD2 - TRBV18 TGTGCCAGCTCACAATCGACTAGCGGGGCGGGGAACATTCAGTACTTC CASSQSTSGAGNIQYF
TRBJ2-7 TRBD2 - TRBV5-1 TGCGCCAGCAGCTTGGTATTAGCGGGCGCCTCCATCGAGCAGTACTTC CASSLVLAGASIEQYF
TRBJ2-3 TRBD2 - TRBV20-1 TGCAGTGCTAGAGTTCTAGCGGGAGGGCGCCACACAGATACGCAGTATTTT CSARVLAGGRHTDTQYF
TRBJ1-3 - few TRBV19 TGTGCCAGTAGTATAGCCCCGGAACTCCTCTCTGGAAACACCATATATTTT CASSIAPELLSGNTIYF
TRBJ1-4 - many TRBV18 TGTGCCAGCTCACCACGAGGGCCGGCTGAAAAACTGTTTTTT CASSPRGPAEKLFF
TRBJ2-3 - many TRBV29-1 TGCAGCGTTGAAGGACTAGTCGGGACAGATACGCAGTATTTT CSVEGLVGTDTQYF
TRBJ2-1 TRBD2 - TRBV6-1 TGTGCCAGCAGTCCTACCACTAGCGGGAGTTACAATGAGCAGTTCTTC CASSPTTSGSYNEQFF
TRBJ2-2 TRBD1 few TRBV15 TGTGCCACCAGCAGCGGTAGGACAGGGAGAGCCGGGGAGCTGTTTTTT CATSSGRTGRAGELFF
TRBJ2-1 - few TRBV20-1 TGCAGTGCCGTACTCCTAGCGTCGTCCTACAATGAGCAGTTCTTC CSAVLLASSYNEQFF
TRBJ2-7 - many TRBV9 TGTGCCAGCACCGAAGGAACTAGCATGACCGAGCAGTACTTC CASTEGTSMTEQYF
TRBJ2-7 - - TRBV29-1 TGCAGCGTTCGCAGGGATTACGAGCAGTACTTC CSVRRDYEQYF
TRBJ1-1 - many TRBV18 TGTGCCAGCTCACCGGCAGGGGACACTGAAGCTTTCTTT CASSPAGDTEAFF
TRBJ1-1 - - TRBV7-3 TGTGCCAGCAGCTTAAATGAGGACAGTAAAGCTTTCTTT CASSLNEDSKAFF
TRBJ1-4 - many TRBV12-3/TRBV12-4 TGTGCCAGCAGTGCCTCGGGGGCGGCTAATGAAAAACTGTTTTTT CASSASGAANEKLFF
TRBJ1-5 - many TRBV28 TGTGCCAGCAGTCCTCAGACGGGGTTTCAGCCCCAGCATTTT CASSPQTGFQPQHF
TRBJ1-2 - many TRBV7-9 TGTGCCAGCAGCTTAGCAGTCAGGGAACTAACTATGGGCGGCTACACCTTC CASSLAVRELTMGGYTF
TRBJ2-4 - few TRBV9 TGTGCCAGCAGCGCCGGGGTTGAGAACATTCAGTACTTC CASSAGVENIQYF
TRBJ2-5 - many TRBV20-1 TGCAGTGCCACCCTTAACGGGGGTTCAGAGACCCAGTACTTC CSATLNGGSETQYF
TRBJ2-7 - - TRBV30 TGTGCCTGGGATGAGGTGAACTACGAGCAGTACTTC CAWDEVNYEQYF